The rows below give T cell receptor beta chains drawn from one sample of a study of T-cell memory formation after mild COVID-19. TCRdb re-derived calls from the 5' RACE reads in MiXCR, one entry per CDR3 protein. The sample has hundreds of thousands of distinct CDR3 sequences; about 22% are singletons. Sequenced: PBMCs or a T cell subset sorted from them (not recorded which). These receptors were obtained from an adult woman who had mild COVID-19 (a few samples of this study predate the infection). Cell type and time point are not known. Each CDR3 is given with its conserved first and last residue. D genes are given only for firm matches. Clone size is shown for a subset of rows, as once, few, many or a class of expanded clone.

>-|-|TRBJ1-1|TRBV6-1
CASSDYGTEAFF
TGTGCCAGCAGTGATTACGGGACGGAAGCTTTCTTT
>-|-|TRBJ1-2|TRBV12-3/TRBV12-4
CASTRDKTFYGYTF
TGTGCCAGCACGAGGGACAAAACATTTTATGGCTACACCTTC
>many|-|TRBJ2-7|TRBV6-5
CASSYSGAYEQYF
TGTGCCAGCAGTTACTCAGGCGCCTACGAGCAGTACTTC
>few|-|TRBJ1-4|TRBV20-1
CSATRTATNEKLFF
TGCAGTGCTACCCGGACAGCAACTAATGAAAAACTGTTTTTT
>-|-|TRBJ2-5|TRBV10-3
CAIRFQETQYF
TGTGCCATCAGGTTCCAAGAGACCCAGTACTTC
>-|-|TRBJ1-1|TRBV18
CASSPTEIGLNTEAFF
TGTGCCAGCTCACCAACAGAGATTGGGCTGAACACTGAAGCTTTCTTT
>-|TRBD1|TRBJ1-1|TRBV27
CASSLGQGRSEAFF
TGTGCCAGCAGTCTTGGACAGGGGAGGTCTGAAGCTTTCTTT
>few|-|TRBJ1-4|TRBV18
CASSPTTRATNEKLFF
TGTGCCAGCTCACCCACGACGAGGGCAACTAATGAAAAACTGTTTTTT
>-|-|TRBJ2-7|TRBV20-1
CSARSRDTVYEQYF
TGCAGTGCTAGATCGAGGGACACAGTATACGAGCAGTACTTC
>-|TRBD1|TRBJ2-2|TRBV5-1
CASSQGQGETGELFF
TGCGCCAGCAGTCAGGGACAGGGAGAAACCGGGGAGCTGTTTTTT
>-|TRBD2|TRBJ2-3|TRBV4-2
CASSQVAGGTGDTQYF
TGTGCCAGCAGCCAAGTGGCGGGGGGAACAGGAGATACGCAGTATTTT
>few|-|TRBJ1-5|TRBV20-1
CSARGTSPGPHQPQHF
TGCAGTGCTAGAGGAACCTCGCCAGGGCCTCATCAGCCCCAGCATTTT
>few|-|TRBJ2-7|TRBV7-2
CASSLAFGALDEQYF
TGTGCCAGCAGCTTAGCCTTTGGGGCCCTAGACGAGCAGTACTTC
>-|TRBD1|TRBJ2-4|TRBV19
CASSPGQGRGLGQYF
TGTGCCAGTAGTCCTGGACAGGGGAGAGGGCTAGGGCAGTACTTC
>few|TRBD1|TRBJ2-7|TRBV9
CASSGRDRGSYEQYF
TGTGCCAGCAGCGGAAGGGACAGGGGTAGCTACGAGCAGTACTTC
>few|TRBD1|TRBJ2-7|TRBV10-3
CAISETTTGFDEQYF
TGTGCCATCAGTGAGACAACGACAGGGTTCGACGAGCAGTACTTC
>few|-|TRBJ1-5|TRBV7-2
CASSLQGMQPQHF
TGTGCCAGCAGCTTACAGGGGATGCAGCCCCAGCATTTT
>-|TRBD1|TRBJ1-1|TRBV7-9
CASSLGRQGSTEAFF
TGTGCCAGCAGCTTAGGCAGACAGGGGTCCACTGAAGCTTTCTTT
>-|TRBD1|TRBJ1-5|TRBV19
CASRGTGAQPQHF
TGTGCCAGTAGGGGGACAGGGGCCCAGCCCCAGCATTTT
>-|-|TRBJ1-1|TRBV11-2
CASSLLSALNTEAFF
TGTGCCAGCAGCTTACTGTCGGCCCTTAACACTGAAGCTTTCTTT
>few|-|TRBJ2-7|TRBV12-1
CASRAASEQYF
TGTGCCAGCCGAGCCGCGTCCGAGCAGTACTTC
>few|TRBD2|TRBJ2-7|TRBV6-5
CASSREAPHEQYF
TGTGCCAGCAGTCGGGAGGCTCCCCACGAGCAGTACTTC
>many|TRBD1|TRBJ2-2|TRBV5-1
CASSFRQGGTGELFF
TGCGCCAGCAGCTTTAGACAGGGCGGTACCGGGGAGCTGTTTTTT
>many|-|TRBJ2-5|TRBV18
CASSPYQETQYF
TGTGCCAGCAGCCCTTACCAAGAGACCCAGTACTTC
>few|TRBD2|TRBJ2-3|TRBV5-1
CASSPGTYSGENTDTQYF
TGCGCCAGCAGCCCCGGGACCTATAGCGGGGAGAACACAGATACGCAGTATTTT
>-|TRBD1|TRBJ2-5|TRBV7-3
CASSLSRDSQETQYF
TGTGCCAGCAGCCTGTCCAGGGACAGCCAAGAGACCCAGTACTTC
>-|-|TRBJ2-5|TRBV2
CASSTGPQTQYF
TGTGCCAGCTCTACAGGCCCCCAGACCCAGTACTTC
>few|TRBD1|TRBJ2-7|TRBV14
CASSGTGEREQYF
TGTGCCAGTTCCGGGACAGGGGAAAGGGAGCAGTACTTC
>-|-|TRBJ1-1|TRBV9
CASGGHGNTEAFF
TGTGCCAGCGGGGGGCATGGGAACACTGAAGCTTTCTTT
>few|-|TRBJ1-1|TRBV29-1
CSVEGLGQAFF
TGCAGCGTCGAAGGTCTGGGGCAAGCTTTCTTT
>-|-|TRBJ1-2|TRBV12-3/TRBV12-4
CASSPGSHYGYTF
TGTGCCAGCAGTCCGGGATCTCACTATGGCTACACCTTC
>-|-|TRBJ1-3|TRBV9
CASSVTDGNTIYF
TGTGCCAGCAGCGTGACTGATGGAAACACCATATATTTT
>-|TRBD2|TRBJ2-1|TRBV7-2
CASSRTSGSNEQFF
TGTGCCAGCAGCCGGACTAGCGGGTCCAATGAGCAGTTCTTC
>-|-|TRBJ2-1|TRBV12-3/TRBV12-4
CASTIPGNLQAREQFF
TGTGCCAGCACCATCCCCGGGAATCTTCAGGCAAGGGAGCAGTTCTTC
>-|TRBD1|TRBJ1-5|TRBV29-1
CSVSGGLEQPQHF
TGCAGCGTTTCAGGGGGGTTGGAACAGCCCCAGCATTTT
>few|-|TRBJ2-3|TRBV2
CASSEMEDTQYF
TGTGCCAGCAGTGAAATGGAAGATACGCAGTATTTT
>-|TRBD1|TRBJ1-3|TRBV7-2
CASSSRDRGGGNTIYF
TGTGCCAGCAGCTCCCGTGACAGGGGCGGGGGAAACACCATATATTTT
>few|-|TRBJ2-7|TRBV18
CASSPGRQGGEQYF
TGTGCCAGCTCTCCCGGCCGACAGGGAGGCGAGCAGTACTTC
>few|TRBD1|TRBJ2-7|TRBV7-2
CASSLPRAGGATVSYEQYF
TGTGCCAGCAGCTTACCCCGGGCAGGGGGTGCCACCGTTTCCTACGAGCAGTACTTC
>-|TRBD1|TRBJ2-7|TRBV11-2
CASSLEPGTDFSEQYF
TGTGCCAGCAGCTTAGAACCAGGGACAGACTTTAGTGAGCAGTACTTC
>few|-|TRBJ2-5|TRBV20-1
CSARDGGSGRETQYF
TGCAGTGCTAGGGATGGGGGCAGCGGCCGGGAGACCCAGTACTTC
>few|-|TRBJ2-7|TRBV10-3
CAISGLRYEQYF
TGTGCCATCAGTGGACTCCGCTACGAGCAGTACTTC